The 30 T cell receptor beta chains below all came from one sample that was sequenced in a study of T cells in localized non-small cell lung cancer. The repertoire was sequenced with immunoSEQ multiplex PCR; TCRdb's copy has only in-frame clones and lacks some. The sample consists of 50,000 to 75,000 clones, 80% to 95% of them appearing once. Sequenced material: peripheral blood, taken before any cancer treatment. The origin of the receptors is a man aged 35-69 years with stage I lung adenocarcinoma.

The rearrangement links TRBV6-4 to TRBJ1-2; TRBD1 matches 10 bases. Unmatched junction bases numbered 5, after V lost 6 bases and J lost 4 bases. CDR3 length: 14 residues. Germline V gene sequence: CDR1 MRHNA, CDR2 SNTAGT. This CDR3 reads CASRPGQGPYGYTF. The CDR3 DNA sequence: TGTGCCAGCAGGCCGGGACAGGGGCCCTATGGCTACACCTTC.

The J gene is TRBJ2-3, the V gene TRBV19, with D unclear. Germline CDR1 and CDR2: LNHDA and SQIVND (reference sequence). The V end lost 6 bases, the J end lost 3 bases, and 4 bases lay between the germline ends. The CDR3 totals 11 residues. CDR3 sequence reads: CASSETDTQYF. Written as DNA, the CDR3 is TGTGCCAGTAGCGAAACAGATACGCAGTATTTT. The variable domain in full, completed from reference TRBV19 and TRBJ2-3, reads DGGITQSPKYLFRKEGQNVTLSCEQNLNHDAMYWYRQDPGQGLRLIYYSQIVNDFQKGDIAEGYSVSREKKESFPLTVTSAQKNPTAFYLCASSETDTQYFGPGTRLTVL.

The J gene is TRBJ2-1, the V gene TRBV29-1; TRBD2 matches at 14 bases. Trimming removed 7 bases from V and 3 bases from J; junction bases left unmatched: 2. Germline CDR1 is SQVTM and CDR2 is ANQGSEA. This CDR3 comprises 14 residues. The CDR3 region has the DNA TGCAGCGCGGGACTAGCGGGAGACTACAATGAGCAGTTCTTC. Protein product: CSAGLAGDYNEQFF.

J is TRBJ2-3 and V is TRBV2; D is perhaps TRBD1 or TRBD2 (5 bases each). Germline CDR1 and CDR2: SNHLY and FYNNEI. The V gene lost 6 bases and the J gene lost 1 base, with 20 bases spanning the gap. The CDR3 spans 17 residues. The CDR3 DNA reads TGTGCCAGCAGCGACGAAGGGGACGTACTCCGCACAGATACGCAGTATTTT. Its protein product is CASSDEGDVLRTDTQYF.

This chain joins TRBV9 and TRBJ1-2; D unresolved. Per the germline V gene, CDR1 is SGDLS and CDR2 is YYNGEE. The V gene lost 3 bases and the J gene lost 0 bases, with 15 bases spanning the gap. The CDR3 is 16 amino acids. The CDR3 DNA sequence: TGTGCCAGCAGCGGGAAAGGGAGCGAAGCTAACTATGGCTACACCTTC. Translation: CASSGKGSEANYGYTF.

There are a few counts of this clone. The genes are TRBV5-1 and TRBJ1-1; 9 bases fit TRBD1. CDR1 and CDR2 from the germline V gene are SGHRS and YFSETQ. V dropped 0 bases and J dropped 12; count of bases not matched to a gene: 12. The CDR3 consists of 15 residues. As DNA, the CDR3 is TGCGCCAGCAGCTTGGCCGGTTTAGGGGACAGGGAAACTTTCTTT. This sequence encodes CASSLAGLGDRETFF.

V usage is TRBV28 and J usage is TRBJ2-7, with D perhaps assigned TRBD1 or TRBD2 (6 bases each). Germline loops: CDR1 MDHEN, CDR2 SYDVKM. The CDR3 consists of 12 residues. The V end lost 4 bases, the J end lost 7 bases, and 11 bases lay between the germline ends. The CDR3 spells CASSYGGGEQYF. CDR3 bases: TGTGCCAGCAGTTACGGGGGCGGAGAGCAGTACTTC. The variable domain in full, completed from reference TRBV28 and TRBJ2-7, reads DVKVTQSSRYLVKRTGEKVFLECVQDMDHENMFWYRQDPGLGLRLIYFSYDVKMKEKGDIPEGYSVSREKKERFSLILESASTNQTSMYLCASSYGGGEQYFGPGTRLTVT.

This clone has a single count. This chain uses TRBV27 with TRBJ2-1, with 14 nucleotides matching TRBD2. V was pared by 5 bases and J by 6 bases, with 3 bases of the junction left unmatched. Germline loops: CDR1 MNHEY, CDR2 SMNVEV (reference sequence). The CDR3 covers 15 residues. The CDR3 nucleotides are TGTGCCAGCAGTATCGGGACTAGCGGGAGCAATGAGCAGTTCTTC. It translates to CASSIGTSGSNEQFF.

The rearrangement uses TRBV30 and TRBJ1-6, with a weak D call TRBD1 (5 bases). CDR3 length equals 13 residues. Deletions cut 8 bases from V and 7 bases from J, with 15 bases between. CDR1 is GTSNPN and CDR2 is SVGIG in the germline V gene (reference sequence). Written as DNA, the CDR3 is TGTGCCCTCGGGACCTCTCGAAATTCACCCCTCCACTTT. Protein sequence: CALGTSRNSPLHF. The whole variable domain, remainder taken from reference TRBV30 and TRBJ1-6, is SQTIHQWPATLVQPVGSPLSLECTVEGTSNPNLYWYRQAAGRGLQLLFYSVGIGQISSEVPQNLSASRPQDRQFILSSKKLLLSDSGFYLCALGTSRNSPLHFGNGTRLTVT.

The chain couples TRBV5-1 to TRBJ2-1; D uncertain. Trimming left V 0 bases short and J 3 bases short, with 7 bases between. This CDR3 has 14 amino acids. Germline lookup yields CDR1 SGHRS and CDR2 YFSETQ. Here the CDR3 reads CASSLAVGYNEQFF. CDR3 DNA sequence: TGCGCCAGCAGCTTGGCGGTGGGCTACAATGAGCAGTTCTTC.

V gene TRBV5-1 combines with J gene TRBJ2-7; D is possibly TRBD2 (5 bases). This CDR3 is 12 amino acids long. Trimming pared 1 base from V and 6 bases from J, leaving 8 bases between. The V gene's germline CDR1 is SGHRS and CDR2 YFSETQ. The CDR3 region has the DNA TGCGCCAGCAGCTTGCATGGGAGCGAGCAGTACTTC. It translates to CASSLHGSEQYF.

V usage is TRBV11-2 and J usage is TRBJ2-5, with TRBD2 matching over 13 bases. V shed 5 bases, J shed 4 bases, and the junction held 7 bases outside the gene matches. This CDR3 comprises 16 residues. The germline gives CDR1 SGHAT, CDR2 FQNNGV. CDR3 coding DNA: TGTGCCAGCAGCCAGGGACTAGCGGGATCACGAGAGACCCAGTACTTC. It encodes CASSQGLAGSRETQYF.

This chain joins TRBV7-9 and TRBJ2-3; D is unresolved. CDR3 length: 12 residues. Per the germline V gene, CDR1 is SEHNR and CDR2 is FQNEAQ (reference sequence). V was trimmed by 1 base and J by 5 bases, leaving 4 bases between them. CDR3 region: CASSLVGDTQYF. The CDR3 DNA is TGTGCCAGCAGCTTAGTGGGAGATACGCAGTATTTT.

V is TRBV27 and J is TRBJ1-3; 7 positions agree with TRBD1. Germline V gene lookup returns CDR1 MNHEY and CDR2 SMNVEV (reference sequence). The CDR3 has 14 residues. Unmatched junction bases numbered 5, after V lost 8 bases and J lost 1 base. In DNA, the CDR3 is TGTGCCAGCGGGGACAGCGCATCTGGAAACACCATATATTTT. Residues: CASGDSASGNTIYF.

The V and J genes are TRBV5-4 and TRBJ2-3, with 14 bases matching TRBD2. V lost 2 bases to trimming and J lost 0 bases; unmatched junction nucleotides: 8. Germline CDR1 SGHNT, CDR2 YYREEE (reference sequence). This CDR3 comprises 19 residues. For the CDR3, the DNA is TGTGCCAGCAGCTTAGCCGGGACTAGCGGGAGTTTTAGCACAGATACGCAGTATTTT. Protein: CASSLAGTSGSFSTDTQYF.

V is TRBV27 and J is TRBJ2-7, with TRBD2 matching 15 bases. CDR1 and CDR2 from the germline V gene are MNHEY and SMNVEV (reference sequence). The CDR3 has 15 amino acids. Germline trimming cut 7 bases from V and 7 bases from J; bases unmatched to any gene: 8. CDR3 protein: CASKGLAGGPGEQYF. CDR3 nucleotides: TGTGCCAGCAAGGGACTAGCGGGAGGCCCAGGGGAGCAGTACTTC.

The rearrangement links TRBV6-1 to TRBJ2-4; D tentatively reads TRBD1 or TRBD2 (5 bases each). CDR1 and CDR2 from the germline V gene are MNHNS and SASEGT. Between the trimmed V and J ends, which lost 4 bases and 5 bases, there was a span of 18 bases. The CDR3 totals 16 residues. CDR3 coding DNA: TGTGCCAGCAGTGCCCGGGACCTCGAGTCCGAAAACATTCAGTACTTC. Residues: CASSARDLESENIQYF.

The rearrangement uses TRBV5-4 and TRBJ1-2, with D unresolved. The CDR3 loop spans 14 amino acids. Germline CDR1 reads SGHNT; CDR2 reads YYREEE (reference sequence). Between the trimmed V and J ends, which lost 1 base and 7 bases, there was a span of 14 bases. The CDR3 loop reads CASSLLGQLRGYTF. Here the CDR3 DNA reads TGTGCCAGCAGCTTGCTTGGGCAGTTACGTGGCTACACCTTC.

The gene calls are TRBV21-1 and TRBJ2-2; TRBD2 is taken as the D call from the table, unchecked against the DNA. TRBV21-1 represents a pseudogene. The CDR3 has 15 amino acids. The CDR3 region is CASRKRGSNTGELFF. Here the CDR3 DNA reads TGTGCCAGCAGGAAGCGGGGCTCGAACACCGGGGAGCTGTTTTTT.

The V call is TRBV5-1, the J call TRBJ1-1; 8 bases are shared with TRBD1. This CDR3 is built from 15 residues. Losses at the gene ends were 0 bases for V and 4 bases for J; bases not matched to a gene: 5. The germline V gene has CDR1 SGHRS and CDR2 YFSETQ. This CDR3 reads CASSLGTGWTTEAFF. DNA for the CDR3: TGCGCCAGCAGCTTGGGGACAGGGTGGACCACTGAAGCTTTCTTT.

The chain links TRBV28 to TRBJ2-7, with a tentative D call TRBD2 (6 bases). The CDR3 spans 15 residues. Germline loops: CDR1 MDHEN, CDR2 SYDVKM. V shed 5 bases and J shed 0 bases, with 14 bases lying between them. The CDR3 spells CASSPARDFSYEQYF. DNA for the CDR3: TGTGCCAGCAGTCCAGCCCGGGACTTCTCCTACGAGCAGTACTTC.

Remarks on this clone: In the same sample, other DNA sequences code for this CDR3. This sequence joins TRBV28 and TRBJ1-5; 9 nucleotides agree with TRBD1. J gave up 4 bases and V 6 bases, and 4 bases lay outside the gene matches. CDR1 is MDHEN, CDR2 SYDVKM, per germline. The CDR3 consists of 14 residues. The DNA for the CDR3 is TGTGCCAGCAGCTTGGACAGGGGTAATCAGCCCCAGCATTTT. This codes for CASSLDRGNQPQHF.

V usage is TRBV19 and J usage is TRBJ2-7; 8 positions agree with TRBD2. Germline V lookup: CDR1 LNHDA, CDR2 SQIVND (reference sequence). This CDR3 has 13 amino acids. V lost 4 bases to trimming and J lost 6 bases; unmatched junction nucleotides: 5. CDR3 DNA: TGTGCCAGTAGTACGGGAGGGCTCCGCGAGCAGTACTTC. Translated: CASSTGGLREQYF.

The rearrangement joins TRBV10-3 to TRBJ2-1, with 12 bases that match TRBD2. V lost 0 bases to trimming and J lost 9 bases; unmatched junction nucleotides: 0. Germline V gene data show CDR1 as ENHRY and CDR2 as SYGVKD. CDR3 length equals 14 residues. The CDR3 bases are TGTGCCATCAGTGAGTCGGGACTAGCGGGTGAGCAGTTCTTC. Translation gives CAISESGLAGEQFF.

This rearrangement joins TRBV15 to TRBJ1-1; the match to TRBD1 covers 7 bases. The CDR3 runs to 16 residues. V shed 4 bases and J 1 base; nucleotides not matched to a gene: 9. Germline V gene lookup returns CDR1 LNHNV and CDR2 YYDKDF (reference sequence). CDR3 protein: CATSITRDSQNTEAFF. The CDR3 nucleotides read TGTGCCACCAGCATAACCCGGGACAGCCAGAACACTGAAGCTTTCTTT.

The rearrangement joins TRBV5-1 to TRBJ2-7; no reliable D call. Germline V lookup: CDR1 SGHRS, CDR2 YFSETQ. Trimming took off 0 bases at V and 1 base at J, with 8 bases between the two ends. The CDR3 loop spans 14 amino acids. CDR3 sequence (DNA): TGCGCCAGCAGCTTGGGGGTAGATTCCTACGAGCAGTACTTC. It yields the protein CASSLGVDSYEQYF.

V and J are TRBV18 and TRBJ2-1; D is unresolved. The CDR3 spans 17 residues. CDR1 and CDR2 (germline): KGHSH, LQKENI. The ends were cut back, 1 base at V and 4 bases at J, with 17 bases in the middle. Here the CDR3 DNA reads TGTGCCAGCTCACCACTATCTAAGCAGCCGGATTACAATGAGCAGTTCTTC. It translates to CASSPLSKQPDYNEQFF. The whole variable domain, remainder taken from reference TRBV18 and TRBJ2-1, is NAGVMQNPRHLVRRRGQEARLRCSPMKGHSHVYWYRQLPEEGLKFMVYLQKENIIDESGMPKERFSAEFPKEGPSILRIQQVVRGDSAAYFCASSPLSKQPDYNEQFFGPGTRLTVL.

The V gene is TRBV14, the J gene TRBJ2-1; D unclear. The CDR3 runs 16 residues. Germline CDR1 is SGHDN and CDR2 is FVKESK. V gave up 0 bases and J gave up 6 bases, with 15 bases separating them. CDR3: CASSQEWSTFSNEQFF. In DNA, the CDR3 is TGTGCCAGCAGCCAAGAGTGGTCGACCTTCAGCAATGAGCAGTTCTTC.

The rearrangement uses TRBV5-4 and TRBJ2-3, with TRBD2 identical over 9 bases. The CDR3 has 19 amino acids. CDR1 is SGHNT, CDR2 YYREEE, per germline (reference sequence). Trimming cost V 4 bases and J 3 bases; bases outside gene matches: 18. The CDR3 bases are TGTGCCAGCAGCGCGGGGGGGCGGGACTTGTCGATTCGGACAGATACGCAGTATTTT. This translates into CASSAGGRDLSIRTDTQYF.

To note about this clone: The sample contains more than one DNA sequence encoding this CDR3. The genes are TRBV2 and TRBJ2-5, with TRBD1 as a possible D gene (6 bases). V lost 7 bases to trimming and J lost 2 bases, with 11 bases between them. Germline V CDR1 and CDR2: SNHLY, FYNNEI. This CDR3 contains 13 residues. The CDR3 region has the DNA TGTGCCAGCAACCGGGACAAACAAGAGACCCAGTACTTC. Its translation is CASNRDKQETQYF.